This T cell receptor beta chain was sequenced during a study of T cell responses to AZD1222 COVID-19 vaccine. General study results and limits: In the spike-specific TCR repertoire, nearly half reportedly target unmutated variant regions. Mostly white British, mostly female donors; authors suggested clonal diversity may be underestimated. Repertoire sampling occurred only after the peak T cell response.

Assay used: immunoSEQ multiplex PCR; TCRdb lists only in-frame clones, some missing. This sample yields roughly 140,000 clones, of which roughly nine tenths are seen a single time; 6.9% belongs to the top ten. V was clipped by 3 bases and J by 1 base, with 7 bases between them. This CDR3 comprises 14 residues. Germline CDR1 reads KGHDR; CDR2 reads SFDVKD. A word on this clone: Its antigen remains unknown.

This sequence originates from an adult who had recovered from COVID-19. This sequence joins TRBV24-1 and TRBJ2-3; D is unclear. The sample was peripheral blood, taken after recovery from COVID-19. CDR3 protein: CATSDVGGTDTQYF. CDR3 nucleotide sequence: TGTGCCACCAGTGATGTGGGCGGCACAGATACGCAGTATTTT.